A single sample is the source of the 22 T cell receptor beta chains below, sequenced in a study of identical twins' blood T cells. Via MiXCR, TCRdb re-called the 5' RACE reads, giving one row per CDR3 protein. Counted here are about 370,000 distinct CDR3 sequences, more than 25% occurring once; the ten biggest clones make up 6% to 7%. Sequenced sample: PBMCs. The receptor set was obtained from a woman aged 18 to 49 in good health.

About this clonotype itself: Being one base from a much bigger clone, this may be a read error. The J gene is TRBJ2-3, the V gene TRBV2, with 7 bases fitting TRBD2. The CDR3 runs 17 residues. With V trimmed by 1 base and J by 3 bases, 10 bases remained unmatched. Looked up from germline, CDR1 is SNHLY and CDR2 is FYNNEI. In DNA form, the CDR3 reads TGTGCCAGCAGTGAAGTCGACTTTGGGGAGGGGACAGATACGCAGTATTTT. This translates into CASSEVDFGEGTDTQYF.

J is TRBJ1-5 and V is TRBV12-3 or TRBV12-4, with TRBD1 as a possible D gene (5 bases). V shed 7 bases and J shed 0 bases, with 13 bases lying between them. This CDR3 contains 15 residues. The CDR3 bases are TGTGCCAGCATTTCCACGACAGCTAGCAATCAGCCCCAGCATTTT. Amino acids: CASISTTASNQPQHF.

The chain has TRBV27 and TRBJ1-1; D not certain. Deletions cut 2 bases from V and 3 bases from J, with 16 bases between. Germline V gives CDR1 MNHEY, CDR2 SMNVEV (reference sequence). The CDR3 runs 16 residues. The CDR3 loop reads CASSLSGRWGDTEAFF. DNA of the CDR3: TGTGCCAGCAGTTTAAGTGGCCGATGGGGAGACACTGAAGCTTTCTTT.

This clonotype occurred a few times. The gene calls are TRBV20-1 and TRBJ1-2, with D uncertain. The CDR3 is 10 amino acids. Trimming removed 4 bases at V and 6 bases at J, with 6 bases between. CDR1 is DFQATT and CDR2 is SNEGSKA in the germline V gene (reference sequence). CDR3 coding DNA: TGCAGTGCTATAAGGGATGGCTACACCTTC. Translated, it gives CSAIRDGYTF.

The table lists this clonotype with a few counts. V and J are TRBV12-3 or TRBV12-4 and TRBJ2-3; TRBD2 might be the D (5 bases). CDR3 size: 13 residues. V was shortened by 3 bases and J by 5 bases, with 9 bases between the two germline ends. CDR3 sequence (DNA): TGTGCCAGCAGTTTTTCCCGGGGAGATACGCAGTATTTT. It encodes CASSFSRGDTQYF.

The chain is built from TRBV20-1 and TRBJ2-1; 9 bases are a match to TRBD2. Germline V gene data show CDR1 as DFQATT and CDR2 as SNEGSKA (reference sequence). The CDR3 runs 15 residues. Unmatched junction bases numbered 4, after V lost 0 bases and J lost 4 bases. For the CDR3, the DNA is TGCAGTGCTAGAGATCTAGCGGGGAAATACAATGAGCAGTTCTTC. Translation: CSARDLAGKYNEQFF.

This clonotype has a count of ten or more. The chain recombines TRBV11-2 with TRBJ1-1, with D possibly matching TRBD1 (5 bases). V dropped 3 bases and J dropped 3 bases, with 11 bases sitting between them. The CDR3 has 14 residues. Germline V lookup: CDR1 SGHAT, CDR2 FQNNGV. In DNA form, the CDR3 reads TGTGCCAGCAGCTTTGCAGGGACTTACACTGAAGCTTTCTTT. Translation gives CASSFAGTYTEAFF.

A remark on this clonotype: This clone may be a read error of a much larger clone one base away. The chain joins TRBV12-3 or TRBV12-4 to TRBJ2-7; possibly TRBD1 for D (5 bases). The CDR3 has 15 amino acids. This CDR3 is CPLNPVTASSYEQHF. In DNA form, the CDR3 reads TGTCCCTTAAACCCGGTGACAGCCTCTTCCTACGAGCAGCACTTC.

This clonotype has ten or more counts. The chain joins TRBV5-6 to TRBJ1-6, with D perhaps TRBD1 (5 bases). V was trimmed by 1 base and J by 7 bases, leaving 9 bases between them. CDR3 length: 14 amino acids. CDR1 is SGHDT, CDR2 YYEEEE, per germline. This chain's CDR3 is CASSLWQGNSPLHF. The DNA for the CDR3 is TGTGCCAGCAGCTTGTGGCAGGGCAATTCACCCCTCCACTTT.

This clonotype was seen more than once but under ten times. The chain carries TRBV12-3 or TRBV12-4 and TRBJ1-2, with unresolved D. V gave up 3 bases and J gave up 2 bases, with 10 bases separating them. CDR3 length equals 14 residues. The DNA for the CDR3 is TGTGCCAGCAGTTTTGGCAGGCGGAACTATGGCTACACCTTC. This sequence encodes CASSFGRRNYGYTF.

This rearrangement joins TRBV5-1 to TRBJ1-6; unclear D gene. CDR1 is SGHRS and CDR2 is YFSETQ in the germline V gene. V dropped 0 bases and J dropped 6 bases, with 10 bases sitting between them. The CDR3 spans 15 residues. In DNA form, the CDR3 reads TGCGCCAGCAGCTTGGAACCCCTTCCTAATTCACCCCTCCACTTT. It yields the protein CASSLEPLPNSPLHF.

This clonotype was seen more than once but under ten times. The gene calls are TRBV5-6 and TRBJ2-3; D gene ambiguous. Germline loops: CDR1 SGHDT, CDR2 YYEEEE. This CDR3 comprises 13 residues. V was pared by 5 bases and J by 4 bases, with 11 bases between. CDR3 loop: CASSIVNADTQYF. As DNA, the CDR3 is TGTGCCAGCAGTATCGTAAATGCAGATACGCAGTATTTT.

The chain recombines TRBV3-1 with TRBJ2-1; D gene unclear. The CDR3 spans 13 residues. Germline loops: CDR1 LGHDT, CDR2 YNNKEL (reference sequence). The V gene lost 0 bases and the J gene lost 9 bases, with 9 bases spanning the gap. Here the CDR3 DNA reads TGTGCCAGCAGCCAAGAGTCAGTCTCTGAGCAGTTCTTC. It encodes CASSQESVSEQFF.

This chain uses TRBV25-1 with TRBJ2-6; the D is unclear. The CDR3 runs 13 residues. The ends were cut back, 3 bases at V and 3 bases at J, with 3 bases in the middle. Germline V gene data show CDR1 as MGHDK and CDR2 as SYGVNS. The CDR3: CASSDYGANVLTF. The DNA of the CDR3 is TGTGCCAGCAGTGATTATGGGGCCAACGTCCTGACTTTC.

This clonotype was observed many times. The genes are TRBV20-1 and TRBJ2-5, with 9 bases aligning to TRBD2. Germline CDR1 reads DFQATT; CDR2 reads SNEGSKA (reference sequence). CDR3 length equals 16 residues. J lost 0 bases, V lost 3 bases, and 8 bases had no gene match. CDR3 region: CSASEVAGAYQETQYF. The DNA for the CDR3 is TGCAGTGCTAGTGAGGTAGCGGGGGCCTACCAAGAGACCCAGTACTTC.

This chain connects TRBV2 to TRBJ2-3; D gene unclear. There are 11 residues in the CDR3. Trimming pared 2 bases from V and 12 bases from J, leaving 9 bases between. Germline CDR1 is SNHLY and CDR2 is FYNNEI. The CDR3 reads CASSEKIPQYF. In nucleotides, the CDR3 is TGTGCCAGCAGTGAAAAAATCCCCCAGTATTTT.

This chain connects TRBV20-1 to TRBJ2-7, with 10 bases identical to TRBD1. Germline loops: CDR1 DFQATT, CDR2 SNEGSKA (reference sequence). The V segment lost 0 bases and the J segment 4 bases; nucleotides outside the gene matches: 9. The CDR3 is 16 residues long. CDR3 residues: CSARDLPGQGIYEQYF. The DNA of the CDR3 is TGCAGTGCTAGAGATCTCCCGGGACAGGGGATTTACGAGCAGTACTTC.

This clonotype was picked up a small number of times. The genes are TRBV29-1 and TRBJ1-1; D ambiguous. Deletions cut 6 bases from V and 1 base from J, with 12 bases between. There are 13 residues in the CDR3. Germline-derived CDR1 and CDR2 are SQVTM and ANQGSEA. CDR3 bases: TGCAGCGTAAACAGATCGCCGAACACTGAAGCTTTCTTT. Its translation: CSVNRSPNTEAFF.

This chain links TRBV2 with TRBJ1-2; D not certain. V lost 7 bases and J 5 bases, leaving 11 bases between the germline ends. Germline-derived CDR1 and CDR2 are SNHLY and FYNNEI. The CDR3 runs to 12 residues. The CDR3 is CASILIGYGYTF. DNA of the CDR3: TGTGCCAGCATCCTGATAGGGTATGGCTACACCTTC.

This clonotype came up a few times. This chain joins TRBV5-1 and TRBJ1-1; no clear D gene. CDR3 size: 15 residues. The germline CDR1 and CDR2 sequences are SGHRS and YFSETQ. V was clipped by 4 bases and J by 2 bases, with 15 bases between them. The DNA for the CDR3 is TGCGCCAGCAGCGAGCAACCTCGGGGAAACACTGAAGCTTTCTTT. It encodes CASSEQPRGNTEAFF.

With regard to this clonotype: One junction end disagrees with the germline gene, perhaps due to a read error. V usage is TRBV18 and J usage is TRBJ1-3, with 8 bases matching TRBD1. The CDR3 runs 14 residues. The germline CDR1 and CDR2 sequences are KGHSH and LQKENI. CDR3 DNA sequence: TGTGCCAGCTCACCCGGGACAGGTGGAGACACCATATATTTT. This gives the protein CASSPGTGGDTIYF.

A note on this clonotype: Germline is not matched at one junction end, which may reflect a read error. V is TRBV12-3 or TRBV12-4 and J is TRBJ1-3, with D unclear. The CDR3 is made up of 14 amino acids. CDR3 sequence (DNA): TGTGCCGGCAGGAGGGTCCGCTCTGGAAACACCATATATTTT. It encodes CAGRRVRSGNTIYF.